What follows are 11 T cell receptor beta chains derived from one specimen sequenced in a study of naive and memory T cell subsets (dated by TCRdb to 2017 to 2019). The study described a robust, sensitive protocol for amplifying, sequencing and analyzing TCRs, using 3' ligation of a UMI-containing oligonucleotide to TCR cDNA. Libraries were built with 5' RACE. TCRdb shows the sequencer as Illumina MiSeq. The ligated cDNA was amplified in four rounds of PCR with nested alpha and beta constant region primers together with the SP2 primer. TCRdb cleaned the public reads at Q25 with fastp, built clones with MiXCR and kept in-frame beta chains. Each record represents a unique CDR3 protein, reported with the most common genes and DNA among its rows. The sample table lists 55,000 to 70,000 distinct CDR3 sequences, 7.6% of them with a count of one. Around 9.8% of the sample rests with the top ten. Source of these receptors: a female donor in good health.

This clonotype was counted once. This clone may be a read error of a much larger clone one base away. The chain recombines TRBV4-2 with TRBJ2-5, with no clear D. This CDR3 has 13 amino acids. Looked up from germline, CDR1 is LGHNA and CDR2 is YNFKEQ. CDR3 residues: CASSQTLKETKYF. The CDR3 DNA reads TGTGCCAGCAGCCAGACCCTAAAAGAGACCAAGTACTTC.

This clonotype was seen many times. J is TRBJ1-5 and V is TRBV2, with D perhaps TRBD1 (5 bases). From germline, CDR1 is SNHLY and CDR2 FYNNEI. This CDR3 region has 13 residues. With 4 bases removed from V and 1 base from J, the gap between germline ends came to 5 bases. CDR3 DNA: TGTGCCAGCAGTGGACAGAGCAATCAGCCCCAGCATTTT. It specifies CASSGQSNQPQHF.

The chain uses TRBV7-9 and TRBJ1-4, with D perhaps matching TRBD1 (6 bases). Germline CDR1 and CDR2: SEHNR and FQNEAQ (reference sequence). CDR3 length equals 13 residues. V was pared by 5 bases and J by 12 bases, with 16 bases between. CDR3: CASSLFSEGELFF. As DNA, the CDR3 is TGTGCCAGCAGCCTGTTCTCTGAGGGGGAACTGTTTTTT. The variable domain in full, completed from reference TRBV7-9 and TRBJ1-4, reads DTGVSQNPRHKITKRGQNVTFRCDPISEHNRLYWYRQTLGQGPEFLTYFQNEAQLEKSRLLSDRFSAERPKGSFSTLEIQRTEQGDSAMYLCASSLFSEGELFFGSGTQLSVL.

This clonotype occurred many times. This chain links TRBV5-1 with TRBJ2-5; D is uncertain. The germline V and J ends were trimmed by 0 bases and 1 base, with 4 bases remaining between them. The CDR3 spans 13 residues. The germline CDR1 and CDR2 sequences are SGHRS and YFSETQ. The CDR3 coding sequence is TGCGCCAGCAGCTTGGAGGTCCAAGAGACCCAGTACTTC. Its translation is CASSLEVQETQYF.

This clonotype was found many times. This sequence joins TRBV20-1 and TRBJ1-1; D is ambiguous. This CDR3 has 10 residues. Germline V gene sequence: CDR1 DFQATT, CDR2 SNEGSKA (reference sequence). In DNA form, the CDR3 reads TGCAGCCCTGGGAACACTGAAGCTTTCTTT. Translation gives CSPGNTEAFF.

There are a few counts of this clonotype. The V gene is TRBV6-1, the J gene TRBJ1-1; D uncertain. Deletions cut 5 bases from V and 2 bases from J, with 15 bases between. Germline CDR1 and CDR2: MNHNS and SASEGT. The length of the CDR3 is 15 residues. CDR3: CASSPLSAVNTEAFF. In DNA form, the CDR3 reads TGTGCCAGCAGTCCTCTATCCGCGGTAAACACTGAAGCTTTCTTT.

This clonotype occurred a few times. The V and J genes are TRBV7-2 and TRBJ2-1; the match to TRBD2 covers 15 bases. Germline V lookup: CDR1 SGHTA, CDR2 FQGNSA. The junction had 8 bases not matched to a gene; V was cut back by 5 bases and J by 6 bases. This CDR3 comprises 17 residues. The CDR3 spells CASSPPWGLAGGNEQFF. In DNA, the CDR3 is TGTGCCAGCAGCCCGCCCTGGGGACTAGCGGGGGGCAATGAGCAGTTCTTC.

The CDR3 loop reads CASSLVSQETQYF. In DNA form, the CDR3 reads TGTGCCAGCAGCTTGGTCTCACAAGAGACCCAGTACTTC. The chain carries TRBV5-4 and TRBJ2-5; no reliable D call. The CDR3 has 13 residues. V was cut by 0 bases and J by 2 bases, with 5 bases left in between. Germline assignment: CDR1 SGHNT and CDR2 YYREEE (reference sequence).

This clonotype was counted at least ten times. The rearrangement links TRBV12-3 or TRBV12-4 to TRBJ2-3; 7 bases are a match to TRBD1. This CDR3 is built from 13 residues. Unmatched junction bases numbered 4, after V lost 6 bases and J lost 4 bases. The CDR3 coding sequence is TGTGCCAGCAGCACAGGGGTGGCAGATACGCAGTATTTT. It is translated as CASSTGVADTQYF.

This clonotype came up many times. This sequence joins TRBV5-4 and TRBJ2-6, with 9 bases identical to TRBD1. Per germline, CDR1 SGHNT and CDR2 YYREEE (reference sequence). J lost 2 bases, V lost 0 bases, and 6 bases had no gene match. The CDR3 has 18 residues. CDR3 in DNA: TGTGCCAGCAGCTTGGGACGGGACAGGGCGGCTGGGGCCAACGTCCTGACTTTC. Its translation: CASSLGRDRAAGANVLTF.

This clonotype showed up just once. The chain links TRBV6-6 to TRBJ1-5; a weak D match, TRBD1 (5 bases). The CDR3 covers 15 residues. Germline V gene sequence: CDR1 MNHNY, CDR2 SVGAGI (reference sequence). The germline V and J ends were trimmed by 3 bases and 5 bases, with 14 bases remaining between them. The CDR3 sequence: CASSYSQRGDQPQHF. The CDR3 DNA sequence: TGTGCCAGCAGTTATTCACAGAGGGGTGATCAGCCCCAGCATTTT.